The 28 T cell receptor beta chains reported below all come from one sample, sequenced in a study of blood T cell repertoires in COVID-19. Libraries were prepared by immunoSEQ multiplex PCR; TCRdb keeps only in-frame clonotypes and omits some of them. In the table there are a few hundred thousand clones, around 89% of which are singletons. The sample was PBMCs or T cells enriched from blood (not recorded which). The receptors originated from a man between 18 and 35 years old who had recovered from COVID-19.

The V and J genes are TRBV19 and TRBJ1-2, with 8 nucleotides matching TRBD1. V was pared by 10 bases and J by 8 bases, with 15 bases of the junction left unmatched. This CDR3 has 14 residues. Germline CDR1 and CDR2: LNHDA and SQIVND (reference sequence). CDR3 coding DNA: TGTGCCACCGATCTAGGGCAGGGGGCCGGGGGCTACACCTTC. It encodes CATDLGQGAGGYTF.

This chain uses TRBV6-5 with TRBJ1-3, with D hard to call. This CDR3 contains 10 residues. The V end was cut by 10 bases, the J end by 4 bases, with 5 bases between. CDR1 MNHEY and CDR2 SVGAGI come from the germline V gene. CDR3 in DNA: TGTGCCATCCTGGGAAACACCATATATTTT. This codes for CAILGNTIYF.

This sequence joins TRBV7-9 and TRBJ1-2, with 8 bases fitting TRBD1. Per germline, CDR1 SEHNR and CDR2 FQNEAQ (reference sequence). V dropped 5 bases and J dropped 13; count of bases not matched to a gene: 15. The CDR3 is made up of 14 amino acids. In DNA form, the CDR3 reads TGTGCCAGCAGCCCACCGGGACAGGATAAAGGTGCCACCTTC. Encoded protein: CASSPPGQDKGATF.

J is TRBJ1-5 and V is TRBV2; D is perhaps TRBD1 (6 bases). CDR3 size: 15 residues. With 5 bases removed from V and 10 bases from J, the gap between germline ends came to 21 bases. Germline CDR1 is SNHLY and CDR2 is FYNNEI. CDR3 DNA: TGTGCCAGCAGTCTACCCACCCTCCCGGGGACACCCCAGCATTTT. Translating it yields CASSLPTLPGTPQHF.

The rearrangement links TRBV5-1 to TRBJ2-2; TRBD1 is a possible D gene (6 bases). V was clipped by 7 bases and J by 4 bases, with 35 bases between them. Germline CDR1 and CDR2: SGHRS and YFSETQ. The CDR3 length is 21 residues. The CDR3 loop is CASLVLSRAINRAQSTGELFF. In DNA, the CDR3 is TGCGCCAGCCTAGTGTTAAGTCGGGCCATAAACAGGGCTCAGTCCACCGGGGAGCTGTTTTTT.

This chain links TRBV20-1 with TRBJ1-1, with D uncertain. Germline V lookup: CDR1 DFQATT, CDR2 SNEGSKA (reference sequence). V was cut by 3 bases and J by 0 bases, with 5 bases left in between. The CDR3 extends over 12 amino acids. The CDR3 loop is CSASRVNTEAFF. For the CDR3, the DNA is TGCAGTGCTAGTCGAGTGAACACTGAAGCTTTCTTT.

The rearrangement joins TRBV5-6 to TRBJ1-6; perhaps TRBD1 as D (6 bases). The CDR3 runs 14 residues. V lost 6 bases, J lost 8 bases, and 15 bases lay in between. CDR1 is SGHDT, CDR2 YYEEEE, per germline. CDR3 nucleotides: TGTGCCAGCACCACGGGGCAGGGGTATTCACCCCTCCACTTT. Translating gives CASTTGQGYSPLHF. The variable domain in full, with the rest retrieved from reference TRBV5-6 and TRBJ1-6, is DAGVTQSPTHLIKTRGQQVTLRCSPKSGHDTVSWYQQALGQGPQFIFQYYEEEERQRGNFPDRFSGHQFPNYSSELNVNALLLGDSALYLCASTTGQGYSPLHFGNGTRLTVT.

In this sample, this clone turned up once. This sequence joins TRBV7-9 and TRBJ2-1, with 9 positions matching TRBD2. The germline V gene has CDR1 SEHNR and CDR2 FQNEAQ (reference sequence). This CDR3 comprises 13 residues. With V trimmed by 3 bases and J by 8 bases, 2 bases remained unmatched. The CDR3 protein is CASSFSGSYEQFF. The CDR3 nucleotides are TGTGCCAGCAGCTTTAGCGGGAGTTATGAGCAGTTCTTC.

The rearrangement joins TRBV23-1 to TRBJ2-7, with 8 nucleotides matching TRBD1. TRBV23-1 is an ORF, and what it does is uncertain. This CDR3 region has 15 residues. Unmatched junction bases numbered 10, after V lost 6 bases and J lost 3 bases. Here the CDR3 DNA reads TGCGCCAGCAGCCCCGGACAGGGAGGAGACTACGAGCAGTACTTC. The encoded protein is CASSPGQGGDYEQYF.

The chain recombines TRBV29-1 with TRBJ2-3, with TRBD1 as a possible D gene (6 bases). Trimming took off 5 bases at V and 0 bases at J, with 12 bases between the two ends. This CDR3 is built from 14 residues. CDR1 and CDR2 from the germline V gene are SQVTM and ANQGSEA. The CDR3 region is CSVSRQASTDTQYF. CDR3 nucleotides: TGCAGCGTTTCCCGACAGGCCAGCACAGATACGCAGTATTTT.

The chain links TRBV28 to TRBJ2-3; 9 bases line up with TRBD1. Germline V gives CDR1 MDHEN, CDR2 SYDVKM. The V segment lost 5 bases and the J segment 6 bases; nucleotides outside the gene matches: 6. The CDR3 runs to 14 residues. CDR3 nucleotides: TGTGCCAGCAGTCCACAGGGGGCACGGGATACGCAGTATTTT. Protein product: CASSPQGARDTQYF.

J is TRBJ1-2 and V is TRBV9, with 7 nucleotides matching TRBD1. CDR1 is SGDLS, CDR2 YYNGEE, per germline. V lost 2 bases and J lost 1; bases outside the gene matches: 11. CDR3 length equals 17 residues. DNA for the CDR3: TGTGCCAGCAGCGTTCCCTGGGGACAGTATGGTAACTATGGCTACACCTTC. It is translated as CASSVPWGQYGNYGYTF.

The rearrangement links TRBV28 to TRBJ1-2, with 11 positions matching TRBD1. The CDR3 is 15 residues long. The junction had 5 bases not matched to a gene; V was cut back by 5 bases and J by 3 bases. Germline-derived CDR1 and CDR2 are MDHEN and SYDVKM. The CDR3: CASSAGQGVHYGYTF. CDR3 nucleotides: TGTGCCAGCAGTGCGGGACAGGGGGTCCACTATGGCTACACCTTC.

The CDR3 DNA follows: TGTGCCACCAGTCAGCTGTTTAGACAGCCCTCTGGGGCCAACGTCCTGACTTTC. Encoded protein: CATSQLFRQPSGANVLTF. The chain couples TRBV24-1 to TRBJ2-6, with D possibly matching TRBD1 (5 bases). Per germline, CDR1 KGHDR and CDR2 SFDVKD. The CDR3 has 18 residues. V was clipped by 6 bases and J by 0 bases, with 17 bases between them.

For the CDR3, the DNA is TGCGCCAGCAGCTCTCAGGGTTTTGAGCAGTTCTTC. It codes for CASSSQGFEQFF. The rearrangement uses TRBV5-1 and TRBJ2-1, with a possible D match to TRBD1 (5 bases). The CDR3 loop spans 12 amino acids. Between the trimmed V and J ends, which lost 3 bases and 9 bases, there was a span of 10 bases. Germline-derived CDR1 and CDR2 are SGHRS and YFSETQ.

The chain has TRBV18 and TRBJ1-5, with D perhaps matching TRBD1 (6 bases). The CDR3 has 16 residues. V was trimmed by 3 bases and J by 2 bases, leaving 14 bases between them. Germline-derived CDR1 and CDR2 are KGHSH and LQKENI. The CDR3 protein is CASSPPIRGGNQPQHF. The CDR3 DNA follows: TGTGCCAGCTCACCGCCAATCAGGGGCGGCAATCAGCCCCAGCATTTT.

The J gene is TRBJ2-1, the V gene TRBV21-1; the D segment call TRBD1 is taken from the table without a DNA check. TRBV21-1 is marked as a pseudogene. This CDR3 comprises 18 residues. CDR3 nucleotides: TGTGCCAGCAGCAAAGCCGGGACAGGGGGCATATCCTACAATGAGCAGTTCTTC. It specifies CASSKAGTGGISYNEQFF.

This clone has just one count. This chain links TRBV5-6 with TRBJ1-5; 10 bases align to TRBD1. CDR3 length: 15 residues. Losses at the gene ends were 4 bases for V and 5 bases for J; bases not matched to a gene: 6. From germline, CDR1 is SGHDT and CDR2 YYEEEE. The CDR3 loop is CASSRTGGRDQPQHF. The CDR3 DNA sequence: TGTGCCAGCAGCAGGACAGGGGGAAGGGATCAGCCCCAGCATTTT.

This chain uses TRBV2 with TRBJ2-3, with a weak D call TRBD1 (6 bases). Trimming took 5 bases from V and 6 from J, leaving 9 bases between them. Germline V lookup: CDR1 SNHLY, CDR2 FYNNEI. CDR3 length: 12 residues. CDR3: CASSQGWDTQYF. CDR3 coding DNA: TGTGCCAGCAGTCAGGGGTGGGATACGCAGTATTTT.

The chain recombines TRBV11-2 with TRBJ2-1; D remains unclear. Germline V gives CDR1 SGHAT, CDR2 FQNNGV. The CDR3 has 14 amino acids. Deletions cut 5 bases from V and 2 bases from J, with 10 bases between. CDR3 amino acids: CASSAALAYNEQFF. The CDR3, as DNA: TGTGCCAGCAGCGCCGCTTTAGCCTACAATGAGCAGTTCTTC. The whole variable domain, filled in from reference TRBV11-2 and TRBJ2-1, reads EAGVAQSPRYKIIEKRQSVAFWCNPISGHATLYWYQQILGQGPKLLIQFQNNGVVDDSQLPKDRFSAERLKGVDSTLKIQPAKLEDSAVYLCASSAALAYNEQFFGPGTRLTVL.

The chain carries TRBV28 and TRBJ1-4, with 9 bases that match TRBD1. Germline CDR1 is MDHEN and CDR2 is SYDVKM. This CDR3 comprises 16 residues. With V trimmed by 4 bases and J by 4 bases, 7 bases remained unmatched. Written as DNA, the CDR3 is TGTGCCAGCAGTTCCACAGGGGGCAATGGTAATGAAAAACTGTTTTTT. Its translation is CASSSTGGNGNEKLFF.

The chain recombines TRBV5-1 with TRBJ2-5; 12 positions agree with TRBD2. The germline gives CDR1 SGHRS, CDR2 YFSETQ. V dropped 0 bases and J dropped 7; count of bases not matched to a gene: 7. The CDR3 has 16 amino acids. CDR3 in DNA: TGCGCCAGCAGCTTGGGACTAGCGGGAGTATTAGGGACCCAGTACTTC. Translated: CASSLGLAGVLGTQYF.

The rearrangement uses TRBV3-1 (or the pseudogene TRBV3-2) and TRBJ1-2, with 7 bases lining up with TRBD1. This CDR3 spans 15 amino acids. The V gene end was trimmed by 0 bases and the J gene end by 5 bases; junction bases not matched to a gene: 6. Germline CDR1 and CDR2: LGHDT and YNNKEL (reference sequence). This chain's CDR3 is CASSQERTGLYGYTF. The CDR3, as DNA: TGTGCCAGCAGCCAAGAAAGGACAGGCTTGTATGGCTACACCTTC.

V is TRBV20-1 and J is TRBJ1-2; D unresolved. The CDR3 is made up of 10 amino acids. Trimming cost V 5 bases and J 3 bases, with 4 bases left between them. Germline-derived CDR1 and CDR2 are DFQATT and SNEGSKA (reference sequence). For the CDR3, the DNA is TGCAGTGCTTCATACTATGGCTACACCTTC. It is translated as CSASYYGYTF.

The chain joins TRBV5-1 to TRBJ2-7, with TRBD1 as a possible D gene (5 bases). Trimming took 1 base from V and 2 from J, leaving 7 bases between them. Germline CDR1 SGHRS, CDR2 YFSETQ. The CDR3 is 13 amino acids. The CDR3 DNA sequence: TGCGCCAGCAGCTTGACAGGACCCTACGAGCAGTACTTC. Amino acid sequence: CASSLTGPYEQYF.

The CDR3 spells CASKLRGGPYEQYF. The CDR3 DNA sequence: TGTGCCAGCAAACTGAGGGGAGGCCCCTACGAGCAGTACTTC. The V and J genes are TRBV11-2 and TRBJ2-7; possible D gene TRBD2, 6 bases. CDR3 length: 14 amino acids. Germline V lookup: CDR1 SGHAT, CDR2 FQNNGV. V lost 7 bases to trimming and J lost 2 bases, with 15 bases between them.

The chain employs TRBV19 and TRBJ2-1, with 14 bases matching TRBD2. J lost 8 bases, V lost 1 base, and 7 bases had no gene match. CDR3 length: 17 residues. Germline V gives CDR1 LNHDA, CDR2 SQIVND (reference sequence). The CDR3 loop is CASSIVATSGREDEQFF. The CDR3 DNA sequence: TGTGCCAGTAGTATAGTCGCGACTAGCGGGAGGGAAGATGAGCAGTTCTTC.

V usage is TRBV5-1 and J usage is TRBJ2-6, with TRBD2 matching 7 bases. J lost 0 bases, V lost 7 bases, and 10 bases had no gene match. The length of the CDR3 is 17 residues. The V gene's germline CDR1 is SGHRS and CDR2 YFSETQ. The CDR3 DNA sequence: TGCGCCAGCGGCCGGGGAGGGCTGGGCTCTGGGGCCAACGTCCTGACTTTC. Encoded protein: CASGRGGLGSGANVLTF.